This entry lists 32 T cell receptor beta chains sequenced from one sample in a study of cytomegalovirus exposure and HLA in healthy donors. PCR primers comprised 60 Vbeta and 13 Jbeta primers. TCRdb's table, derived via immunoSEQ multiplex PCR, lists solely in-frame clones and lacks some. The profile shows some 120,000 clones, around 80% of them singletons. Input material: PBMCs. The receptors were gathered from a woman aged 50 to 60 in good health and CMV-seropositive.

The chain is built from TRBV6-1 and TRBJ2-7; TRBD1 is a possible D gene (6 bases). The V and J ends lost 6 bases and 0 bases respectively, with 12 bases between them. Germline-derived CDR1 and CDR2 are MNHNS and SASEGT. The CDR3 loop spans 14 amino acids. CDR3 sequence: CASRYGTTSYEQYF. CDR3 in DNA: TGTGCCAGCAGGTACGGGACAACCTCCTACGAGCAGTACTTC.

The chain uses TRBV6-6 and TRBJ2-3; no reliable D call. V was clipped by 6 bases and J by 6 bases, with 13 bases between them. Germline assignment: CDR1 MNHNY and CDR2 SVGAGI (reference sequence). The CDR3 covers 13 residues. The CDR3 loop is CASRGYSEDTQYF. The CDR3 nucleotides read TGTGCCAGCAGGGGTTACAGTGAGGATACGCAGTATTTT.

This clone was found a few times. The chain joins TRBV4-1 to TRBJ2-1; 7 nucleotides line up with TRBD2. From germline, CDR1 is MGHRA and CDR2 YSYEKL. CDR3 length: 17 residues. Trimming at V came to 2 bases and at J to 10 bases, leaving 17 bases not matched to a gene. CDR3: CASSQLPPGPGRKEQFF. The CDR3 bases are TGCGCCAGCAGCCAACTCCCCCCAGGGCCCGGGAGGAAGGAGCAGTTCTTC.

The V gene is TRBV5-1, the J gene TRBJ2-7; the D gene is possibly TRBD2 (6 bases). Looked up from germline, CDR1 is SGHRS and CDR2 is YFSETQ. This CDR3 has 18 residues. The germline V and J ends were trimmed by 0 bases and 5 bases, with 24 bases remaining between them. The DNA of the CDR3 is TGCGCCAGCAGCTTGGAGGGTGGGGGACTTCCTTCTTTGGACGAGCAGTACTTC. It codes for CASSLEGGGLPSLDEQYF.

The V and J genes are TRBV7-9 and TRBJ1-4; TRBD1 matches at 9 bases. The CDR3 runs to 15 residues. With V trimmed by 6 bases and J by 4 bases, 6 bases remained unmatched. Germline CDR1 and CDR2: SEHNR and FQNEAQ (reference sequence). Here the CDR3 DNA reads TGTGCCAGCAGACGTACAGGGGGCCTTAATGAAAAACTGTTTTTT. Protein product: CASRRTGGLNEKLFF.

This clone was seen a handful of times. The chain carries TRBV9 and TRBJ2-5, with 9 bases matching TRBD2. Looked up from germline, CDR1 is SGDLS and CDR2 is YYNGEE. This CDR3 is built from 15 residues. The V segment lost 0 bases and the J segment 1 base; nucleotides outside the gene matches: 1. CDR3 DNA sequence: TGTGCCAGCAGCGTAGTAGCGGGGGTCCAAGAGACCCAGTACTTC. Protein sequence: CASSVVAGVQETQYF.

This chain links TRBV30 with TRBJ1-2; D perhaps matches TRBD1 (5 bases). Germline CDR1 GTSNPN, CDR2 SVGIG (reference sequence). The V end was cut by 4 bases, the J end by 6 bases, with 15 bases between. This CDR3 spans 13 amino acids. The chain's CDR3 is CAWNRLGADGYTF. CDR3 bases: TGTGCCTGGAACCGATTAGGGGCGGATGGCTACACCTTC.

The chain links TRBV7-8 to TRBJ2-2, with 7 positions matching TRBD1. CDR3 size: 16 residues. V lost 5 bases, J lost 5 bases, and 11 bases stayed unmatched. Germline V gene data show CDR1 as SGHVS and CDR2 as FQNEAQ. CDR3 loop: CASSPATGDKTGELFF. The CDR3 bases are TGTGCCAGCAGCCCGGCTACAGGGGACAAGACCGGGGAGCTGTTTTTT.

A few counts support this clone. The rearrangement uses TRBV30 and TRBJ2-7; TRBD1 is a possible D gene (5 bases). Per germline, CDR1 GTSNPN and CDR2 SVGIG (reference sequence). There are 12 residues in the CDR3. V gave up 4 bases and J gave up 2 bases, with 9 bases separating them. The CDR3 sequence is CAWTRVPYEQYF. DNA for the CDR3: TGTGCCTGGACCAGGGTTCCCTACGAGCAGTACTTC.

This sequence joins TRBV10-3 and TRBJ1-1; 9 nucleotides line up with TRBD1. V shed 11 bases, J shed 5 bases, and the junction held 12 bases outside the gene matches. The germline V gene has CDR1 ENHRY and CDR2 SYGVKD. The CDR3 is 14 residues long. The chain's CDR3 is CAATGDRGSTEAFF. CDR3 nucleotide sequence: TGTGCCGCCACGGGAGACAGGGGGAGTACTGAAGCTTTCTTT.

As concerns this clone: This CDR3 is also generated by other DNA sequences in the sample. The chain joins TRBV5-1 to TRBJ2-7, with D possibly being TRBD1 (6 bases). The CDR3 spans 13 residues. Trimming took 0 bases from V and 4 from J, leaving 8 bases between them. CDR1 SGHRS and CDR2 YFSETQ come from the germline V gene. Here the CDR3 reads CASSLDRGYEQYF. The CDR3 coding sequence is TGCGCCAGCAGCTTGGATAGGGGGTACGAGCAGTACTTC.

This chain links TRBV6-9 with TRBJ2-5; 12 bases are a match to TRBD1. This CDR3 is built from 15 residues. With 6 bases clipped from V and 7 bases from J, the junction kept 9 bases outside the gene matches. Germline V lookup: CDR1 MNHGY, CDR2 SVAAGI. This CDR3 is CASRQGQGAFGTQYF. In DNA form, the CDR3 reads TGTGCCAGCAGGCAGGGACAGGGGGCTTTCGGGACCCAGTACTTC.

The chain recombines TRBV29-1 with TRBJ1-2; TRBD1 agrees at 10 bases. Germline CDR1 SQVTM, CDR2 ANQGSEA. Trimming cost V 4 bases and J 1 base; bases outside gene matches: 3. This CDR3 region has 14 residues. The CDR3 nucleotides are TGCAGCGTTGCCCGGACAGGGGGTAACTATGGCTACACCTTC. Its translation: CSVARTGGNYGYTF.

This clone has only a few counts. The CDR3 sequence is CASSYTGQGAAFF. CDR3 DNA: TGTGCCAGCAGCTATACCGGACAGGGGGCCGCTTTCTTT. The chain carries TRBV7-2 and TRBJ1-1; the match to TRBD1 covers 11 bases. Trimming took 4 bases from V and 11 from J; bases not matched to a gene: 6. Germline CDR1 reads SGHTA; CDR2 reads FQGNSA. The CDR3 consists of 13 residues.

The rearrangement joins TRBV15 to TRBJ1-3; D may be TRBD1 (6 bases). CDR1 is LNHNV and CDR2 is YYDKDF in the germline V gene (reference sequence). Trimming left V 6 bases short and J 3 bases short, with 12 bases between. This CDR3 spans 14 amino acids. In DNA form, the CDR3 reads TGTGCCACCAGGAGAAGGACAGATGGAAACACCATATATTTT. It codes for CATRRRTDGNTIYF.

The sample holds many counts of this clone. This chain uses TRBV19 with TRBJ2-1; unclear D gene. The V gene lost 5 bases and the J gene lost 7 bases, with 3 bases spanning the gap. This CDR3 has 10 amino acids. The germline CDR1 and CDR2 sequences are LNHDA and SQIVND (reference sequence). CDR3 nucleotides: TGTGCCAGTAGTCGGAATGAGCAGTTCTTC. Its translation is CASSRNEQFF.

The genes are TRBV2 and TRBJ1-1, with TRBD1 as a possible D gene (6 bases). V dropped 6 bases and J dropped 0 bases, with 14 bases sitting between them. CDR3 length: 15 residues. The germline V gene has CDR1 SNHLY and CDR2 FYNNEI. The CDR3 protein is CASSEGGEMNTEAFF. The CDR3 DNA follows: TGTGCCAGCAGCGAGGGGGGGGAAATGAACACTGAAGCTTTCTTT.

The chain has TRBV19 and TRBJ1-1, with D perhaps matching TRBD1 (5 bases). V shed 5 bases and J shed 1 base, with 20 bases lying between them. Germline assignment: CDR1 LNHDA and CDR2 SQIVND (reference sequence). CDR3 length: 17 residues. The CDR3 DNA sequence: TGTGCCAGTAGTGACGATATGGGACGGAGGGGGAACACTGAAGCTTTCTTT. Translation gives CASSDDMGRRGNTEAFF.

The rearrangement uses TRBV7-2 and TRBJ2-7; D may be TRBD2 (5 bases). Trimming stripped 1 base from V and 4 bases from J, with 14 bases between. Looked up from germline, CDR1 is SGHTA and CDR2 is FQGNSA. The CDR3 is made up of 15 amino acids. CDR3 sequence (DNA): TGTGCCAGCAGCTTAGGGGAAGACTACCTATACGAGCAGTACTTC. It specifies CASSLGEDYLYEQYF.

V is TRBV27 and J is TRBJ2-1, with TRBD2 matching 10 bases. CDR3 length: 17 residues. V lost 5 bases to trimming and J lost 0 bases; unmatched junction nucleotides: 7. The germline CDR1 and CDR2 sequences are MNHEY and SMNVEV (reference sequence). This CDR3 reads CASSPRAGGSSYNEQFF. The CDR3 DNA reads TGTGCCAGCAGTCCAAGAGCGGGGGGGAGCTCCTACAATGAGCAGTTCTTC.

The chain is built from TRBV5-1 and TRBJ1-2; the match to TRBD1 covers 7 bases. This CDR3 has 13 residues. The germline CDR1 and CDR2 sequences are SGHRS and YFSETQ. Trimming at V came to 2 bases and at J to 7 bases, leaving 5 bases not matched to a gene. CDR3 loop: CASSFEGALGYTF. DNA of the CDR3: TGCGCCAGCAGCTTTGAGGGGGCGCTTGGCTACACCTTC. The complete variable domain, with remaining parts taken from reference TRBV5-1 and TRBJ1-2, reads KAGVTQTPRYLIKTRGQQVTLSCSPISGHRSVSWYQQTPGQGLQFLFEYFSETQRNKGNFPGRFSGRQFSNSRSEMNVSTLELGDSALYLCASSFEGALGYTFGSGTRLTVV.

The chain has TRBV11-1 and TRBJ1-5; D not resolved. Between the trimmed V and J ends, which lost 2 bases and 7 bases, there was a span of 9 bases. Germline V gene sequence: CDR1 SGHAT, CDR2 FQDESV (reference sequence). The CDR3 sequence is 13 residues long. CDR3 nucleotides: TGTGCCAGCAGCTTAAGCGAAGACCAGCCCCAGCATTTT. Protein product: CASSLSEDQPQHF.

The V and J genes are TRBV7-9 and TRBJ1-4; 7 bases are a match to TRBD1. V gave up 4 bases and J gave up 8 bases; unmatched junction bases: 4. The CDR3 length is 13 residues. From germline, CDR1 is SEHNR and CDR2 FQNEAQ (reference sequence). The DNA for the CDR3 is TGTGCCAGCAGCTCAAAGGGACAGGAAAAACTGTTTTTT. It specifies CASSSKGQEKLFF.

CDR3 coding DNA: TGTGCCAGCAGCTTATTTTCCGACAGGGAGGTCGAGCAGTACTTC. Translating gives CASSLFSDREVEQYF. The chain links TRBV7-6 to TRBJ2-7; D possibly corresponds to TRBD1 (7 bases). Trimming removed 2 bases from V and 6 bases from J, with 17 bases in between. Germline V lookup: CDR1 SGHVS, CDR2 FNYEAQ. CDR3 size: 15 residues. Full variable domain (missing parts from reference TRBV7-6 and TRBJ2-7): GAGVSQSPRYKVTKRGQDVALRCDPISGHVSLYWYRQALGQGPEFLTYFNYEAQQDKSGLPNDRFSAERPEGSISTLTIQRTEQRDSAMYRCASSLFSDREVEQYFGPGTRLTVT.

V gene TRBV30 combines with J gene TRBJ1-5, with TRBD1 matching over 10 bases. Trimming at V came to 8 bases and at J to 3 bases, leaving 4 bases not matched to a gene. From germline, CDR1 is GTSNPN and CDR2 SVGIG (reference sequence). This CDR3 comprises 13 residues. The CDR3 DNA sequence: TGTGCCGTGGGACAGGGGCACAATCAGCCCCAGCATTTT. Translated: CAVGQGHNQPQHF.

V and J are TRBV7-3 and TRBJ1-2; perhaps TRBD1 as D (6 bases). This CDR3 comprises 13 residues. Trimming pared 5 bases from V and 2 bases from J, leaving 9 bases between. Germline V lookup: CDR1 SGHTA, CDR2 FQGTGA. The CDR3 sequence: CASSPQGNYGYTF. The CDR3 DNA reads TGTGCCAGCAGCCCACAGGGAAACTATGGCTACACCTTC.

The chain couples TRBV15 to TRBJ1-2; 7 bases align to TRBD1. The CDR3 length is 15 residues. Trimming removed 2 bases from V and 7 bases from J; junction bases left unmatched: 10. Per germline, CDR1 LNHNV and CDR2 YYDKDF (reference sequence). The CDR3 DNA follows: TGTGCCACCAGCAGACATACCACAGGGGAAGGTGGCTACACCTTC. It yields the protein CATSRHTTGEGGYTF.

J is TRBJ2-7 and V is TRBV7-9; 8 nucleotides align to TRBD1. The V and J ends lost 3 bases and 4 bases, in that order; junction bases with no gene match: 5. This CDR3 comprises 14 residues. Germline V gives CDR1 SEHNR, CDR2 FQNEAQ (reference sequence). CDR3 loop: CASSFMTGEYEQYF. The DNA of the CDR3 is TGTGCCAGCAGCTTTATGACAGGGGAGTACGAGCAGTACTTC.

The V gene is TRBV7-2, the J gene TRBJ2-7; weak D call: TRBD2 (6 bases). V lost 6 bases and J 1 base, leaving 7 bases between the germline ends. The germline V gene has CDR1 SGHTA and CDR2 FQGNSA. CDR3 size: 12 residues. CDR3 in amino acids: CASRGLSYEQYF. CDR3 in DNA: TGTGCCAGCAGGGGACTTTCCTACGAGCAGTACTTC.

The rearrangement links TRBV2 to TRBJ1-2; D gene unclear. This CDR3 contains 12 residues. Trimming pared 4 bases from V and 4 bases from J, leaving 7 bases between. Germline V gives CDR1 SNHLY, CDR2 FYNNEI. This CDR3 reads CASSADTYGYTF. In DNA form, the CDR3 reads TGTGCCAGCAGTGCCGACACCTATGGCTACACCTTC.

The rearrangement uses TRBV2 and TRBJ2-7; TRBD2 is a possible D gene (7 bases). The CDR3 covers 15 residues. Trimming pared 6 bases from V and 3 bases from J, leaving 18 bases between. CDR1 is SNHLY and CDR2 is FYNNEI in the germline V gene. The CDR3 protein is CASSAGAGTIYEQYF. The CDR3 DNA reads TGTGCCAGCAGCGCGGGGGCAGGGACAATCTACGAGCAGTACTTC.

Details on this clone: This CDR3 is also generated by other DNA sequences in the sample. V is TRBV29-1 and J is TRBJ1-3; D perhaps matches TRBD1 (5 bases). The CDR3 runs to 12 residues. Germline CDR1 and CDR2: SQVTM and ANQGSEA. Trimming removed 4 bases from V and 4 bases from J, with 8 bases in between. The CDR3 region has the DNA TGCAGCGTTGCAGGGCTCGGAAACACCATATATTTT. Translation gives CSVAGLGNTIYF.